This T cell receptor (beta chain) was obtained from a study of T cells in Graves' hyperthyroidism and ophthalmopathy. Whole-study findings and limits: A model of 13 V-J pairs discriminated ophthalmopathy from stable hyperthyroidism. Clonotypes that were expanded in thyroid above 0.001 mostly appeared in blood too.

This clonotype came up many times. As yet, its antigen is unknown. V gave up 3 bases and J gave up 5 bases, with 18 bases separating them. Germline V lookup: CDR1 MDHEN, CDR2 SYDVKM. The CDR3 loop spans 16 amino acids. Subjects with ophthalmopathy showed a Clinical Activity Score no lower than 3, a NOSPECS grade no lower than 4, and a duration shorter than 3 months. Based on clinical symptoms, serum thyroxine and TRAb, thyroid ultrasound and orbital computed tomography, diagnoses were reached. TCR beta CDR3 sequences were amplified from RNA transcripts. The primer set for the first-round RT-PCR of the TCR CDR3 was HTBI. TCRdb analysed the multiplex PCR reads with MiXCR anew, one entry per CDR3 protein. The sample records some 350,000 distinct CDR3 sequences, roughly 13% being singletons.

The specimen was blood. The V gene is TRBV28, the J gene TRBJ2-3; D is undetermined. The sequence was collected from a woman in her 40s with Graves' ophthalmopathy. Written as DNA, the CDR3 is TGTGCCAGCAGTTTCGAAGGATATGGAGTTAGAGATACGCAGTATTTT. Protein: CASSFEGYGVRDTQYF.